This T cell receptor (beta chain) stems from a study of shared clonotypes between healthy human individuals. Overall study results and limits: Relative to memory subsets, naive subsets generally showed larger estimated richness. Clonotypes that were shared across several donors made up around 5% of naive CD4 clonotypes.

With regard to this clone: Its specificity is not known. Other DNA sequences in this sample translate to the same CDR3.

Only in-frame clones appear in the TCRdb table, and some are missing; sequencing was by immunoSEQ multiplex PCR. The table shows over 2 million clones, with 92% occurring only once. The CDR3 is made up of 11 amino acids. Germline V gives CDR1 DFQATT, CDR2 SNEGSKA (reference sequence). Trimming cost V 6 bases and J 4 bases, with 9 bases left between them. Those who donated were healthy HIV-negative adults, with no recent acute infections or vaccinations reported. This chain connects TRBV20-1 to TRBJ2-5; TRBD1 is a possible D gene (7 bases). Sequenced sample: naive CD4+ T cells from PBMCs. Subset in this sample: CD45RA+ positively selected. This TCR came from a man in his late teens or twenties in good health. Some clones in this sample may be carry-over from other donors' samples. The CDR3: CSARGAETQYF. Here the CDR3 DNA reads TGCAGTGCCAGGGGGGCAGAGACCCAGTACTTC.